Sequencing of this T cell receptor beta chain was carried out in a study of T cells after yellow fever vaccination. Across the whole study: With SMART-Seq v4 Ultra Low Input, the fractions containing low cell numbers were prepared. General study results and limits: Reappearing after the booster were most of the clones from primary vaccination (roughly 96% CD4, approximately 85% CD8). CD4 and CD8 compartments shared a small share of clonotypes.

The germline V gene encodes CDR1 SGHRS and CDR2 YFSETQ. This CDR3 is 15 amino acids long. The ends were cut back, 0 bases at V and 2 bases at J, with 9 bases in the middle. One entry per CDR3 protein results from TCRdb running MiXCR on the 5' RACE reads. The sample records 200,000 to 300,000 distinct CDR3 sequences, approximately 3.8% being singletons. This clonotype came up many times. Antigen: not known. The rearrangement links TRBV5-1 to TRBJ2-1, with D hard to call. The clonotype originates from a man younger than 35 who received the YFV17D yellow fever vaccine. The specimen comprised PBMCs, sampled 15 days after the yellow fever booster vaccination. Written as DNA, the CDR3 is TGCGCCAGCAGCTTGGATGACGGGCCCTACAATGAGCAGTTCTTC. Its translation is CASSLDDGPYNEQFF.